This record covers a single T cell receptor (beta chain). Its antigen is as yet unknown. These data are taken from a study of blood T cells in healthy people across ages. Collection of 8.5 to 10 milliliters of peripheral blood was performed for each donor. Trimming removed 10 bases at V and 1 base at J, with 13 bases between. From germline, CDR1 is SGDLS and CDR2 YYNGEE. The CDR3 is made up of 13 amino acids. Study results and caveats: Versus aged donors, long-lived donors had higher diversity and more naive CD4+ cells.

For the second PCR, which ran for about 7 to 11 cycles, a sample-barcoded 5' primer and a J-beta primer mix were used. TCRdb reanalysed the 5' RACE reads using MiXCR and keeps one entry per CDR3 protein. The table records some 1.4 million distinct CDR3 sequences, 42% of them present only once. The TCR was taken from a woman younger than 30 in good health. The sample consisted of blood. V and J are TRBV9 and TRBJ2-3; no firm D call. CDR3 coding DNA: TGTGCCGGCGCATCAGGAGGCACAGATACGCAGTATTTT. The encoded protein is CAGASGGTDTQYF. The whole variable domain, remainder taken from reference TRBV9 and TRBJ2-3, is DSGVTQTPKHLITATGQRVTLRCSPRSGDLSVYWYQQSLDQGLQFLIQYYNGEERAKGNILERFSAQQFPDLHSELNLSSLELGDSALYFCAGASGGTDTQYFGPGTRLTVL.